Listed here are 10 T cell receptor beta chains from one sample, sequenced in a study of cytomegalovirus exposure and HLA in healthy donors. A multiplex PCR was run with 60 Vbeta primers and 13 Jbeta primers. Produced via immunoSEQ multiplex PCR; TCRdb's table is partial and in-frame only. Of some 140,000 clones listed, over 80% are singletons. Sequencing input: PBMCs. The origin of the receptors is a man between 40 and 49 years old in good health and CMV-seronegative.

The chain uses TRBV10-3 and TRBJ2-2, with 8 nucleotides matching TRBD2. Per germline, CDR1 ENHRY and CDR2 SYGVKD. This CDR3 spans 15 amino acids. Trimming at V came to 3 bases and at J to 8 bases, leaving 8 bases not matched to a gene. DNA for the CDR3: TGTGCCATCAGTGAAGCCGGGACTAGATCTGGGGAGCTGTTTTTT. Translated: CAISEAGTRSGELFF.

V and J are TRBV5-1 and TRBJ2-6; the match to TRBD2 covers 7 bases. This CDR3 contains 16 residues. Germline trimming cut 3 bases from V and 0 bases from J; bases unmatched to any gene: 3. Looked up from germline, CDR1 is SGHRS and CDR2 is YFSETQ. The CDR3 DNA follows: TGCGCCAGCAGCTGGACGGGGGGCTCTGGGGCCAACGTCCTGACTTTC. It yields the protein CASSWTGGSGANVLTF.

The V and J genes are TRBV6-5 and TRBJ2-7; no firm D call. CDR1 and CDR2 from the germline V gene are MNHEY and SVGAGI. V lost 7 bases and J lost 0, with 13 bases in between. This CDR3 is built from 14 residues. CDR3 region: CASTPSRSSYEQYF. CDR3 DNA sequence: TGTGCCAGCACCCCCTCGAGGAGCTCCTACGAGCAGTACTTC.

The gene calls are TRBV18 and TRBJ1-2, with D possibly matching TRBD1 (5 bases). V gave up 3 bases and J gave up 6 bases, with 8 bases separating them. CDR1 is KGHSH, CDR2 LQKENI, per germline. The CDR3 runs 12 residues. CDR3 in amino acids: CASSPSRDGYTF. As DNA, the CDR3 is TGTGCCAGCTCACCGAGCAGGGATGGCTACACCTTC.

The CDR3 is CASSKGQNYGYTF. CDR3 in DNA: TGTGCCAGCAGCAAGGGGCAGAACTATGGCTACACCTTC. V usage is TRBV7-9 and J usage is TRBJ1-2; D might be TRBD1 (5 bases). The germline gives CDR1 SEHNR, CDR2 FQNEAQ (reference sequence). The CDR3 spans 13 residues. The germline V and J ends were trimmed by 5 bases and 2 bases, with 9 bases remaining between them.

The chain has TRBV5-6 and TRBJ2-1, with 8 positions matching TRBD2. Per germline, CDR1 SGHDT and CDR2 YYEEEE. The V gene end was trimmed by 0 bases and the J gene end by 5 bases; junction bases not matched to a gene: 4. The CDR3 has 15 residues. CDR3 amino acids: CASSLESGSHNEQFF. As DNA, the CDR3 is TGTGCCAGCAGCTTGGAAAGCGGGAGCCACAATGAGCAGTTCTTC.

The V gene is TRBV7-9, the J gene TRBJ2-7, with 10 bases matching TRBD1. The CDR3 covers 15 residues. Germline CDR1 SEHNR, CDR2 FQNEAQ (reference sequence). The V and J ends lost 2 bases and 2 bases, in that order; junction bases with no gene match: 3. The CDR3 DNA is TGTGCCAGCAGCTTAATGGGACAGGGGACCTACGAGCAGTACTTC. Protein: CASSLMGQGTYEQYF.

This rearrangement joins TRBV2 to TRBJ2-1; 12 bases are a match to TRBD2. Germline CDR1 reads SNHLY; CDR2 reads FYNNEI. V gave up 4 bases and J gave up 7 bases; unmatched junction bases: 5. This CDR3 contains 15 residues. The CDR3 DNA reads TGTGCCAGCAGTGTTTTGCTAGCGGGGGGGAATGAGCAGTTCTTC. Translation: CASSVLLAGGNEQFF.

CDR3 bases: TGTGCCAGCAGTCTCCTAGCGAGTAAGGCAGATACGCAGTATTTT. It encodes CASSLLASKADTQYF. The chain employs TRBV6-5 and TRBJ2-3; tentative D call: TRBD2 (6 bases). V shed 5 bases and J shed 4 bases, with 16 bases lying between them. From germline, CDR1 is MNHEY and CDR2 SVGAGI. This CDR3 is built from 15 residues.

The V and J genes are TRBV19 and TRBJ2-2; D not certain. V was clipped by 5 bases and J by 0 bases, with 10 bases between them. The germline gives CDR1 LNHDA, CDR2 SQIVND (reference sequence). The CDR3 extends over 15 amino acids. The CDR3: CASSLRTSNTGELFF. For the CDR3, the DNA is TGTGCCAGTAGTTTACGCACTTCGAACACCGGGGAGCTGTTTTTT.